Below, one TCR beta chain is given with its context. This sample stems from a study of cytomegalovirus exposure and HLA in healthy donors. Background on the study: The study placed about four fifths of its 398 genotyped donors in the Caucasian-associated ancestry cluster.

All donors participated as healthy donors of bone marrow. The PCR employed 60 Vbeta primers together with 13 Jbeta primers. Generated by immunoSEQ multiplex PCR, the TCRdb table keeps only in-frame clones and is missing some. This sample has about 84,000 clones, with around 80% found just once. The CDR3 is 15 residues long. With V trimmed by 6 bases and J by 6 bases, 6 bases remained unmatched. The germline V gene encodes CDR1 MDHEN and CDR2 SYDVKM. The receptor's source is a male donor in good health and CMV-seropositive. The sample was PBMCs. The V and J genes are TRBV28 and TRBJ2-1; 12 nucleotides line up with TRBD2. The CDR3: CASRRGLAGINEQFF. The CDR3 region has the DNA TGTGCCAGCAGACGAGGACTAGCGGGAATCAATGAGCAGTTCTTC.